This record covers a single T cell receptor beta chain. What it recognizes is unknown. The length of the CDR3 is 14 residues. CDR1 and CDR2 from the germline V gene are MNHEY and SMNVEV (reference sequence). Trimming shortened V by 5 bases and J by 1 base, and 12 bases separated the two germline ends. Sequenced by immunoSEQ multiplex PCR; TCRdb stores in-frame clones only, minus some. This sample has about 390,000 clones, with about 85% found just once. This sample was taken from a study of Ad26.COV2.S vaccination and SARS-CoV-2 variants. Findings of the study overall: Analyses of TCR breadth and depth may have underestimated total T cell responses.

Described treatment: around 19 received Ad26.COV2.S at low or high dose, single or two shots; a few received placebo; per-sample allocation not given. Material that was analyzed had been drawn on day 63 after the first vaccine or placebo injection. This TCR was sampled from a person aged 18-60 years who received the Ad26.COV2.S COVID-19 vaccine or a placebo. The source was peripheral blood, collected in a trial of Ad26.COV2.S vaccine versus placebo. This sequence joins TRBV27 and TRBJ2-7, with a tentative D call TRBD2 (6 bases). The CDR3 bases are TGTGCCAGCAGTCCCCCGGGGGAATCCTACGAGCAGTACTTC. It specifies CASSPPGESYEQYF.